The 31 T cell receptor beta chains reported below all come from one sample, sequenced in a study of cytomegalovirus exposure and HLA in healthy donors. A multiplex PCR was run with 60 Vbeta primers and 13 Jbeta primers. The assay was immunoSEQ multiplex PCR, and TCRdb's table has in-frame clones only and misses some. The table has some 130,000 clones, approximately 77% seen once. Sequenced: PBMCs. These receptors originate from a young man in good health and CMV-seronegative.

This chain connects TRBV15 to TRBJ1-1, with 10 nucleotides matching TRBD1. The CDR3 contains 15 residues. CDR1 and CDR2 from the germline V gene are LNHNV and YYDKDF (reference sequence). V was pared by 4 bases and J by 4 bases, with 6 bases of the junction left unmatched. CDR3: CATSTGQGPFTEAFF. CDR3 coding DNA: TGTGCCACCAGCACGGGACAGGGGCCTTTCACTGAAGCTTTCTTT.

This chain uses TRBV7-8 with TRBJ1-2, with D hard to call. Germline V CDR1 and CDR2: SGHVS, FQNEAQ. The CDR3 sequence is 13 residues long. The ends were cut back, 5 bases at V and 6 bases at J, with 13 bases in the middle. The CDR3 protein is CASSPPGSNGYTF. CDR3 sequence (DNA): TGTGCCAGCAGCCCTCCGGGGAGTAATGGCTACACCTTC.

This chain connects TRBV25-1 to TRBJ1-2, with a tentative D call TRBD1 (5 bases). The germline V gene encodes CDR1 MGHDK and CDR2 SYGVNS. There are 14 residues in the CDR3. Trimming left V 1 base short and J 2 bases short, with 8 bases between. The CDR3: CASSEFHRNYGYTF. As DNA, the CDR3 is TGTGCCAGCAGTGAATTTCACAGGAACTATGGCTACACCTTC.

The J gene is TRBJ2-5, the V gene TRBV7-9, with TRBD2 matching over 8 bases. CDR3 length equals 14 residues. The V and J ends lost 5 bases and 1 base, in that order; junction bases with no gene match: 3. The V gene's germline CDR1 is SEHNR and CDR2 FQNEAQ (reference sequence). The CDR3 DNA sequence: TGTGCCAGCAGCATTAGCGGGACCCAAGAGACCCAGTACTTC. Amino acids: CASSISGTQETQYF.

The gene calls are TRBV5-5 and TRBJ2-7; D may be TRBD2 (5 bases). V was clipped by 1 base and J by 2 bases, with 13 bases between them. The CDR3 sequence is 15 residues long. Germline V gives CDR1 SGHKS, CDR2 YYEKEE (reference sequence). The CDR3 bases are TGTGCCAGCAGCTTGAGGTGGGAGTCCCCCTACGAGCAGTACTTC. Translation gives CASSLRWESPYEQYF.

The chain joins TRBV5-1 to TRBJ2-1; 7 bases match TRBD2. The CDR3 is 15 amino acids. V shed 4 bases and J 5 bases; nucleotides not matched to a gene: 9. Per germline, CDR1 SGHRS and CDR2 YFSETQ. CDR3 nucleotide sequence: TGCGCCAGCAGCCTTAGCGGGTCCCCCGACAATGAGCAGTTCTTC. Translating it yields CASSLSGSPDNEQFF. Variable domain in full (rest from reference TRBV5-1 and TRBJ2-1): KAGVTQTPRYLIKTRGQQVTLSCSPISGHRSVSWYQQTPGQGLQFLFEYFSETQRNKGNFPGRFSGRQFSNSRSEMNVSTLELGDSALYLCASSLSGSPDNEQFFGPGTRLTVL.

This chain links TRBV2 with TRBJ2-7; a possible D gene is TRBD2 (6 bases). Looked up from germline, CDR1 is SNHLY and CDR2 is FYNNEI. CDR3 length equals 13 residues. Trimming took off 0 bases at V and 7 bases at J, with 10 bases between the two ends. In DNA, the CDR3 is TGTGCCAGCAGTGAAGCTGGGGGAGGAGAGCAGTACTTC. It translates to CASSEAGGGEQYF.

The chain joins TRBV6-5 to TRBJ2-3, with 10 bases matching TRBD2. The ends lost 3 bases at V and 4 bases at J; junction bases unmatched: 4. The CDR3 is 15 residues long. Germline V gene sequence: CDR1 MNHEY, CDR2 SVGAGI. The CDR3 reads CASSYIAGGSDTQYF. Written as DNA, the CDR3 is TGTGCCAGCAGTTATATAGCGGGAGGTTCAGATACGCAGTATTTT.

This clone was counted a single time. The V and J genes are TRBV11-2 and TRBJ2-1; D remains ambiguous. Trimming cost V 1 base and J 6 bases, with 7 bases left between them. The CDR3 extends over 13 amino acids. Germline V lookup: CDR1 SGHAT, CDR2 FQNNGV. The CDR3 DNA is TGTGCCAGCAGCTTAGGCCAGCGCAATGAGCAGTTCTTC. Translating gives CASSLGQRNEQFF.

This chain connects TRBV6-6 to TRBJ1-2; possible D gene TRBD1, 6 bases. CDR1 is MNHNY, CDR2 SVGAGI, per germline (reference sequence). The CDR3 extends over 15 amino acids. V lost 6 bases to trimming and J lost 5 bases, with 19 bases between them. The CDR3: CASSRDEGTYYGYTF. The CDR3 DNA follows: TGTGCCAGCAGCAGAGACGAGGGGACATATTATGGCTACACCTTC.

This chain uses TRBV2 with TRBJ1-1, with 9 nucleotides matching TRBD1. After removal of 5 bases from V and 8 bases from J, the junction contained 6 bases not matched to a gene. Germline CDR1 and CDR2: SNHLY and FYNNEI. The CDR3 length is 13 residues. CDR3 in DNA: TGTGCCAGCAGTTACAGGGGGCTAAGAGAAGCTTTCTTT. Its protein product is CASSYRGLREAFF. Full variable domain (missing parts from reference TRBV2 and TRBJ1-1): EPEVTQTPSHQVTQMGQEVILRCVPISNHLYFYWYRQILGQKVEFLVSFYNNEISEKSEIFDDQFSVERPDGSNFTLKIRSTKLEDSAMYFCASSYRGLREAFFGQGTRLTVV.

The chain employs TRBV7-3 and TRBJ2-3; D remains unclear. V lost 4 bases, J lost 5 bases, and 7 bases lay in between. Germline V CDR1 and CDR2: SGHTA, FQGTGA. This CDR3 region has 12 residues. The CDR3 is CASSSPGDTQYF. In nucleotides, the CDR3 is TGTGCCAGCAGCTCCCCGGGAGATACGCAGTATTTT.

This clone was seen a single time. As DNA, the CDR3 is TGTGCCAGTAGTCCTGCCGGGACTAGCGTAAACGAGCAGTACTTC. Protein sequence: CASSPAGTSVNEQYF. V usage is TRBV19 and J usage is TRBJ2-7; 10 nucleotides line up with TRBD2. This CDR3 contains 15 residues. Germline lookup yields CDR1 LNHDA and CDR2 SQIVND (reference sequence). The junction had 9 bases not matched to a gene; V was cut back by 5 bases and J by 5 bases.

This clone was seen only a few times. CDR3 bases: TGTGCCAGCGGGGGTGGGGGACTAGTCGGTCTCGAGCAGTACTTC. Protein: CASGGGGLVGLEQYF. The rearrangement joins TRBV2 to TRBJ2-7; 8 bases line up with TRBD2. V shed 8 bases and J 6 bases; nucleotides not matched to a gene: 15. CDR3 length: 15 residues. In germline, CDR1 is SNHLY, CDR2 FYNNEI.

This chain uses TRBV4-2 with TRBJ2-7, with 11 bases that match TRBD2. Germline V gene data show CDR1 as LGHNA and CDR2 as YNFKEQ. V was pared by 4 bases and J by 2 bases, with 7 bases of the junction left unmatched. The CDR3 runs to 16 residues. The CDR3 region is CASSLGLAGLAYEQYF. CDR3 coding DNA: TGTGCCAGCAGCCTCGGACTAGCGGGTTTAGCCTACGAGCAGTACTTC.

The chain links TRBV4-1 to TRBJ2-3; TRBD2 is a possible D gene (6 bases). This CDR3 has 16 residues. Trimming stripped 0 bases from V and 5 bases from J, with 15 bases between. Germline-derived CDR1 and CDR2 are MGHRA and YSYEKL. This CDR3 reads CASSQDRLGEEDTQYF. DNA of the CDR3: TGCGCCAGCAGCCAAGATCGGTTGGGGGAGGAAGATACGCAGTATTTT.

This chain uses TRBV28 with TRBJ2-1; D gene unclear. Germline V CDR1 and CDR2: MDHEN, SYDVKM. V was clipped by 5 bases and J by 5 bases, with 13 bases between them. The CDR3 sequence is 14 residues long. The CDR3 loop reads CASSPPRMDNEQFF. The CDR3 nucleotides are TGTGCCAGCAGTCCCCCCAGGATGGACAATGAGCAGTTCTTC.

CDR3: CATSRGTGLNTEAFF. The CDR3 bases are TGTGCCACCAGCAGGGGGACAGGGTTGAACACTGAAGCTTTCTTT. V usage is TRBV15 and J usage is TRBJ1-1; 9 bases agree with TRBD1. The CDR3 has 15 residues. Germline CDR1 reads LNHNV; CDR2 reads YYDKDF (reference sequence). V lost 3 bases, J lost 0 bases, and 2 bases stayed unmatched.

This clone was picked up one time. V is TRBV7-9 and J is TRBJ2-3; D remains unclear. CDR1 and CDR2 from the germline V gene are SEHNR and FQNEAQ (reference sequence). The CDR3 consists of 13 residues. V gave up 2 bases and J gave up 5 bases, with 8 bases separating them. The CDR3 DNA reads TGTGCCAGCAGCTTACCGTCCCTAGATACGCAGTATTTT. Translated: CASSLPSLDTQYF.

The chain links TRBV6-6 to TRBJ2-7, with 8 bases matching TRBD1. J gave up 4 bases and V 2 bases, and 4 bases lay outside the gene matches. Per the germline V gene, CDR1 is MNHNY and CDR2 is SVGAGI (reference sequence). CDR3 length: 14 amino acids. The CDR3 DNA sequence: TGTGCCAGCAGTTACGGCCAGGGGGCTTACGAGCAGTACTTC. Translated, it gives CASSYGQGAYEQYF.

The rearrangement uses TRBV29-1 and TRBJ2-3, with TRBD2 as a possible D gene (6 bases). Germline V gene lookup returns CDR1 SQVTM and CDR2 ANQGSEA. The V and J ends lost 3 bases and 0 bases respectively, with 16 bases between them. CDR3 length equals 16 residues. This CDR3 reads CSVDTRRRASTDTQYF. Written as DNA, the CDR3 is TGCAGCGTTGATACTCGACGGAGGGCTAGCACAGATACGCAGTATTTT.

The rearrangement links TRBV28 to TRBJ1-5; D remains ambiguous. Germline CDR1 and CDR2: MDHEN and SYDVKM. The CDR3 runs to 12 residues. Trimming took off 7 bases at V and 8 bases at J, with 12 bases between the two ends. The CDR3 loop is CASNEREKPQHF. CDR3 nucleotide sequence: TGTGCCAGCAATGAGCGTGAGAAGCCCCAGCATTTT. The full variable domain, in which reference TRBV28 and TRBJ1-5 provide the parts outside the CDR3, is DVKVTQSSRYLVKRTGEKVFLECVQDMDHENMFWYRQDPGLGLRLIYFSYDVKMKEKGDIPEGYSVSREKKERFSLILESASTNQTSMYLCASNEREKPQHFGDGTRLSIL.

J is TRBJ2-5 and V is TRBV27, with unresolved D. Trimming removed 6 bases at V and 0 bases at J, with 11 bases between. The V gene's germline CDR1 is MNHEY and CDR2 SMNVEV (reference sequence). This CDR3 has 14 amino acids. DNA for the CDR3: TGTGCCAGCAGGTCCTATTGGTACCAAGAGACCCAGTACTTC. It specifies CASRSYWYQETQYF.

This chain connects TRBV5-6 to TRBJ2-7, with TRBD1 identical over 8 bases. V shed 2 bases and J 4 bases; nucleotides not matched to a gene: 5. CDR3 length equals 14 residues. In germline, CDR1 is SGHDT, CDR2 YYEEEE. CDR3 DNA: TGTGCCAGCAGCTTAACAGGGGGTAGGTACGAGCAGTACTTC. This codes for CASSLTGGRYEQYF.

V usage is TRBV11-2 and J usage is TRBJ2-7, with D perhaps matching TRBD1 (6 bases). The CDR3 totals 16 residues. Trimming took 6 bases from V and 0 from J, leaving 18 bases between them. The germline gives CDR1 SGHAT, CDR2 FQNNGV. The CDR3 nucleotides are TGTGCCAGCAGTCGTAGTGGGGGCGGCCTCTCCTACGAGCAGTACTTC. Its protein product is CASSRSGGGLSYEQYF. Combining the CDR3 with reference TRBV11-2 and TRBJ2-7 gives the whole variable domain EAGVAQSPRYKIIEKRQSVAFWCNPISGHATLYWYQQILGQGPKLLIQFQNNGVVDDSQLPKDRFSAERLKGVDSTLKIQPAKLEDSAVYLCASSRSGGGLSYEQYFGPGTRLTVT.

The chain has TRBV2 and TRBJ2-2, with 13 nucleotides matching TRBD2. Germline values: CDR1 SNHLY, CDR2 FYNNEI. Trimming cost V 6 bases and J 6 bases; bases outside gene matches: 1. The CDR3 has 14 amino acids. CDR3 region: CASSGLAGAGELFF. The DNA of the CDR3 is TGTGCCAGCAGCGGACTAGCGGGAGCCGGGGAGCTGTTTTTT.

DNA of the CDR3: TGTGCCAGCTCACCACAGGACACAGGAGAAGCTTTCTTT. Protein sequence: CASSPQDTGEAFF. This rearrangement joins TRBV18 to TRBJ1-1, with D perhaps TRBD1 (5 bases). Germline CDR1 and CDR2: KGHSH and LQKENI. This CDR3 has 13 residues. Between the trimmed V and J ends, which lost 1 base and 8 bases, there was a span of 11 bases.

The chain couples TRBV29-1 to TRBJ2-1; TRBD2 agrees at 14 bases. In germline, CDR1 is SQVTM, CDR2 ANQGSEA. V lost 3 bases, J lost 8 bases, and 3 bases stayed unmatched. CDR3 length equals 14 residues. The CDR3 DNA follows: TGCAGCGTTGACGGGACTAGCGGGAGACATGAGCAGTTCTTC. Its protein product is CSVDGTSGRHEQFF.

With respect to this clone: The same CDR3 arises from other DNA sequences in this sample as well. The V call is TRBV19, the J call TRBJ2-7; the match to TRBD2 covers 11 bases. CDR1 and CDR2 from the germline V gene are LNHDA and SQIVND (reference sequence). V dropped 5 bases and J dropped 1; count of bases not matched to a gene: 4. CDR3 length: 15 residues. This chain's CDR3 is CASSSRTSGSYEQYF. The CDR3 DNA reads TGTGCCAGTAGTTCCCGGACTAGCGGGTCCTACGAGCAGTACTTC. Together with reference TRBV19 and TRBJ2-7, the CDR3 gives the full variable domain: DGGITQSPKYLFRKEGQNVTLSCEQNLNHDAMYWYRQDPGQGLRLIYYSQIVNDFQKGDIAEGYSVSREKKESFPLTVTSAQKNPTAFYLCASSSRTSGSYEQYFGPGTRLTVT.

By sample share, this clone is medium-sized. Written as DNA, the CDR3 is TGTGCCAGCAGCTCCTGGAGGACAGGGGTTTACGAGCAGTACTTC. Translated: CASSSWRTGVYEQYF. V and J are TRBV7-9 and TRBJ2-7, with 9 bases lining up with TRBD1. Trimming took 4 bases from V and 4 from J; bases not matched to a gene: 8. Germline CDR1 reads SEHNR; CDR2 reads FQNEAQ (reference sequence). This CDR3 spans 15 amino acids.

The chain is built from TRBV5-1 and TRBJ2-4, with TRBD2 matching over 7 bases. CDR1 is SGHRS and CDR2 is YFSETQ in the germline V gene. This CDR3 is 14 amino acids long. As DNA, the CDR3 is TGCGCGTCCTTGGCCGGGACTACTGAAAACATTCAGTACTTC. This translates into CASLAGTTENIQYF. Filled out from reference TRBV5-1 and TRBJ2-4, the complete variable domain reads KAGVTQTPRYLIKTRGQQVTLSCSPISGHRSVSWYQQTPGQGLQFLFEYFSETQRNKGNFPGRFSGRQFSNSRSEMNVSTLELGDSALYLCASLAGTTENIQYFGAGTRLSVL.